This T cell receptor beta chain stems from a study of blood T cell repertoires in COVID-19. Trimming took 5 bases from V and 5 from J; bases not matched to a gene: 1. The CDR3 contains 13 residues. Sequencing used immunoSEQ multiplex PCR; TCRdb keeps in-frame clones, though not all of them. Of under 200,000 clones in the sample, roughly 80% are singletons; the top ten hold 1.5% to 1.9%. The J gene is TRBJ1-5, the V gene TRBV12-3 or TRBV12-4; 9 bases line up with TRBD1. The receptor's source is a human donor in a cohort sampled during active COVID-19. Material: peripheral blood. This CDR3 reads CASSTGGYQPQHF. The CDR3 nucleotides read TGTGCCAGCAGTACAGGGGGCTATCAGCCCCAGCATTTT.